Below are 13 T cell receptor beta chains sequenced from a single sample in a study of early T cells in non-severe SARS-CoV-2 infection. Via MiXCR, TCRdb re-called the 5' RACE reads, giving one row per CDR3 protein. The repertoire holds roughly 41,000 distinct CDR3 sequences, roughly 5% seen once, with 4.8% in the top ten. The sequencing sample was made of whole blood. The receptor source for this set is an adult who was a healthcare worker with PCR-confirmed SARS-CoV-2 infection or an uninfected control (not recorded which).

V is TRBV7-8 and J is TRBJ2-3; the match to TRBD2 covers 8 bases. Germline lookup yields CDR1 SGHVS and CDR2 FQNEAQ. Trimming removed 2 bases from V and 1 base from J; junction bases left unmatched: 8. The CDR3 length is 17 residues. Here the CDR3 DNA reads TGTGCCAGCAGCTTAAGGGACCCCGGGGGGGGCACAGATACGCAGTATTTT. Encoded protein: CASSLRDPGGGTDTQYF.

The table lists this clonotype with many counts. The chain uses TRBV20-1 and TRBJ2-3; unclear D gene. The germline V gene has CDR1 DFQATT and CDR2 SNEGSKA (reference sequence). V gave up 7 bases and J gave up 2 bases, with 16 bases separating them. The CDR3 extends over 14 amino acids. The CDR3 bases are TGCAGTGTAAGCGTTCTGTGGGACACAGATACGCAGTATTTT. This encodes CSVSVLWDTDTQYF.

This clonotype was observed a handful of times. The chain employs TRBV20-1 and TRBJ2-1, with TRBD2 identical over 7 bases. J was trimmed by 4 bases and V by 4 bases; bases with no gene match: 7. This CDR3 is 14 amino acids long. From germline, CDR1 is DFQATT and CDR2 SNEGSKA (reference sequence). In nucleotides, the CDR3 is TGCAGTGCTATATCTAGCGGTTATTACAATGAGCAGTTCTTC. It codes for CSAISSGYYNEQFF.

This clonotype was detected many times. The chain recombines TRBV12-3 or TRBV12-4 with TRBJ1-5, with no clear D. Trimming pared 4 bases from V and 7 bases from J, leaving 11 bases between. The CDR3 extends over 13 amino acids. As DNA, the CDR3 is TGTGCCAGCAGTTCAGGCAGGCTCCAGCCCCAGCATTTT. It codes for CASSSGRLQPQHF.

The chain has TRBV25-1 and TRBJ2-7; D may be TRBD1 or TRBD2 (6 bases each). Trimming shortened V by 4 bases and J by 4 bases, and 11 bases separated the two germline ends. The CDR3 totals 13 residues. Per the germline V gene, CDR1 is MGHDK and CDR2 is SYGVNS. The CDR3 here is CASSVTGRYEQYF. The CDR3 DNA reads as TGTGCCAGCAGTGTCACAGGGAGGTACGAGCAGTACTTC.

The chain links TRBV4-1 to TRBJ2-7; D not certain. Germline V CDR1 and CDR2: MGHRA, YSYEKL. V was shortened by 5 bases and J by 0 bases, with 11 bases between the two germline ends. The CDR3 is 14 amino acids. The CDR3 DNA sequence: TGCGCCAGCAGCAAAGTGCTCGTCTCCTACGAGCAGTACTTC. Translation: CASSKVLVSYEQYF.

This clonotype showed up many times. The chain recombines TRBV2 with TRBJ2-5; D is perhaps TRBD2 (5 bases). This CDR3 spans 16 amino acids. The V gene's germline CDR1 is SNHLY and CDR2 FYNNEI. Deletions cut 3 bases from V and 5 bases from J, with 19 bases between. The CDR3 loop reads CASSEMLASGRETQYF. CDR3 DNA: TGTGCCAGCAGTGAGATGCTAGCCTCCGGTCGGGAGACCCAGTACTTC.

This clonotype was seen many times. The CDR3 coding sequence is TGTGCCAGCAGCTTAGATGCCGGTTCCTACGAGCAGTACTTC. It is translated as CASSLDAGSYEQYF. V and J are TRBV7-9 and TRBJ2-7; D remains unclear. CDR1 is SEHNR and CDR2 is FQNEAQ in the germline V gene (reference sequence). With 1 base removed from V and 1 base from J, the gap between germline ends came to 8 bases. The length of the CDR3 is 14 residues.

The chain recombines TRBV11-2 with TRBJ2-3; D is undetermined. The germline V gene has CDR1 SGHAT and CDR2 FQNNGV. Trimming took off 5 bases at V and 3 bases at J, with 12 bases between the two ends. This CDR3 spans 14 amino acids. In DNA, the CDR3 is TGTGCCAGCAGCAGAACCTTCCAAACAGATACGCAGTATTTT. This translates into CASSRTFQTDTQYF.

This clonotype was seen ten or more times. DNA for the CDR3: TGTGCCAGCAGCACCGGGACAGGGAGACTCGAGCAGTACTTC. Translating gives CASSTGTGRLEQYF. The chain uses TRBV7-2 and TRBJ2-7; 9 nucleotides agree with TRBD1. With 5 bases clipped from V and 6 bases from J, the junction kept 8 bases outside the gene matches. In germline, CDR1 is SGHTA, CDR2 FQGNSA. This CDR3 spans 14 amino acids. Full variable domain (remainder filled in from reference TRBV7-2 and TRBJ2-7): GAGVSQSPSNKVTEKGKDVELRCDPISGHTALYWYRQSLGQGLEFLIYFQGNSAPDKSGLPSDRFSAERTGGSVSTLTIQRTQQEDSAVYLCASSTGTGRLEQYFGPGTRLTVT.

At least ten counts were recorded for this clonotype. This chain connects TRBV6-5 to TRBJ2-2; 7 bases match TRBD2. Germline V CDR1 and CDR2: MNHEY, SVGAGI. The CDR3 contains 15 residues. The V gene end was trimmed by 7 bases and the J gene end by 5 bases; junction bases not matched to a gene: 10. The chain's CDR3 is CASTSGLAVTGELFF. The CDR3 DNA sequence: TGTGCCAGCACTTCTGGGCTAGCGGTAACCGGGGAGCTGTTTTTT.

This clonotype was counted a few times. The CDR3 DNA reads as TGTGCCACCAGTGAAAACGGAGCTATGGGCTACGAGCAGTACTTC. This gives the protein CATSENGAMGYEQYF. V gene TRBV24-1 combines with J gene TRBJ2-7; D gene unclear. The CDR3 is 15 amino acids. The ends were cut back, 4 bases at V and 3 bases at J, with 15 bases in the middle. Germline V gene data show CDR1 as KGHDR and CDR2 as SFDVKD.

This clonotype was seen at least ten times. The chain couples TRBV28 to TRBJ1-1, with D hard to call. Trimming removed 2 bases at V and 4 bases at J, with 8 bases between. The CDR3 extends over 13 amino acids. Germline V lookup: CDR1 MDHEN, CDR2 SYDVKM. The CDR3, as DNA: TGTGCCAGCAGTTTACCCCATGGCACTGAAGCTTTCTTT. Translating it yields CASSLPHGTEAFF.